Following are 9 T cell receptor beta chains from one sample sequenced in a study of T cell repertoires in cytomegalovirus infection. TCRdb itself ran the reads through MiXCR, one entry per CDR3 protein. The table has about 740,000 distinct CDR3 sequences, less than 40% seen once. The sequenced sample consisted of PBMCs. Source of these receptors: a human donor in good health (CMV status not recorded). Some clones in this sample may be carry-over from other donors' samples.

V is TRBV5-6 and J is TRBJ2-7, with D maybe TRBD1 (6 bases). Trimming removed 4 bases at V and 6 bases at J, with 8 bases between. The CDR3 totals 11 residues. Looked up from germline, CDR1 is SGHDT and CDR2 is YYEEEE. In DNA form, the CDR3 reads TGTGCCAGCAGCCACAGGGTCGAGCAGTACTTC. It encodes CASSHRVEQYF.

The chain employs TRBV11-1 and TRBJ2-1, with D unclear. CDR1 is SGHAT, CDR2 FQDESV, per germline (reference sequence). The CDR3 has 16 residues. V gave up 6 bases and J gave up 0 bases, with 15 bases separating them. CDR3 coding DNA: TGTGCCAGCAGTCCCCGAGGCACCAGCTCCTACAATGAGCAGTTCTTC. This sequence encodes CASSPRGTSSYNEQFF.

The chain links TRBV2 to TRBJ1-1; D remains unclear. CDR1 and CDR2 (germline): SNHLY, FYNNEI. Trimming removed 6 bases from V and 1 base from J, with 9 bases in between. CDR3 length equals 13 residues. The CDR3 sequence is CASRRKGNTEAFF. DNA of the CDR3: TGTGCCAGCAGGCGTAAGGGGAACACTGAAGCTTTCTTT.

This clonotype was recorded a few times. The chain couples TRBV6-6 to TRBJ1-4; D is unclear. The V gene lost 2 bases and the J gene lost 3 bases, with 7 bases spanning the gap. Germline lookup yields CDR1 MNHNY and CDR2 SVGAGI (reference sequence). The CDR3 totals 14 residues. CDR3: CASSYILANEKLFF. The CDR3 nucleotides are TGTGCCAGCAGTTACATTTTAGCTAATGAAAAACTGTTTTTT.

About this clonotype: A read error may produce the germline difference seen at one junction end. The V and J genes are TRBV30 and TRBJ1-6; 9 bases map to TRBD1. This CDR3 is built from 14 residues. The germline V gene encodes CDR1 GTSNPN and CDR2 SVGIG (reference sequence). In nucleotides, the CDR3 is TGTGCCTGGAGCGGCGGGACAGGGAAATCACCCCTCCAATTT. The encoded protein is CAWSGGTGKSPLQF.

J is TRBJ2-4 and V is TRBV27, with TRBD1 identical over 7 bases. The CDR3 sequence is 13 residues long. The J segment lost 9 bases and the V segment lost 5 bases, leaving 7 bases of the junction unmatched. The germline gives CDR1 MNHEY, CDR2 SMNVEV (reference sequence). This CDR3 reads CASSPTGYGIQYF. The CDR3 DNA sequence: TGTGCCAGCAGTCCGACAGGGTACGGCATTCAGTACTTC.

V is TRBV4-1 and J is TRBJ2-3, with TRBD1 matching over 7 bases. This CDR3 contains 17 residues. J lost 4 bases, V lost 4 bases, and 14 bases had no gene match. Germline values: CDR1 MGHRA, CDR2 YSYEKL. CDR3 sequence (DNA): TGCGCCAGCAGCCGAATAGTAGGGACAGTCTCATCAGATACGCAGTATTTT. Protein product: CASSRIVGTVSSDTQYF.

The V and J genes are TRBV12-3 or TRBV12-4 and TRBJ1-2, with D maybe TRBD1 (5 bases). The CDR3 consists of 15 residues. Trimming pared 6 bases from V and 4 bases from J, leaving 18 bases between. The CDR3 loop reads CASRLSGPGLYGYTF. In DNA, the CDR3 is TGTGCCAGCAGGTTATCCGGCCCGGGACTCTATGGCTACACCTTC.

The rearrangement uses TRBV6-2 or TRBV6-3 and TRBJ2-7; D call uncertain. CDR1 and CDR2 from the germline V gene are MNHEY and SVGEGT. The V and J ends lost 0 bases and 0 bases respectively, with 6 bases between them. This CDR3 region has 14 residues. The CDR3 DNA reads as TGTGCCAGCAGTTACTCACGCGTCTCCTACGAGCAGTACTTC. It translates to CASSYSRVSYEQYF.